The 4 T cell receptor beta chains listed next were all sequenced from one sample in a study of identical twins. TCRdb ran MiXCR on the 5' RACE reads and lists one entry per CDR3 protein. The sample records about 210,000 distinct CDR3 sequences, around a tenth being singletons. Sequenced: memory (CD45RO+) T cells sorted from blood. The receptors here all came from a woman younger than 35 in good health.

J is TRBJ1-1 and V is TRBV12-3 or TRBV12-4, with D tentatively TRBD1 (5 bases). With 3 bases removed from V and 5 bases from J, the gap between germline ends came to 10 bases. The CDR3 is 13 residues long. The CDR3 nucleotides read TGTGCCAGCAGTTTGAGGGGTTGGACTGAAGCTTTCTTT. Translation: CASSLRGWTEAFF.

This clonotype showed up many times. CDR3 sequence reads: CASSYGTGLGYF. The CDR3 DNA reads TGTGCCAGCAGCTACGGAACAGGGTTGGGGTACTTC. The chain joins TRBV7-9 to TRBJ2-7, with D possibly matching TRBD1 (6 bases). The CDR3 loop spans 12 amino acids. Trimming removed 4 bases at V and 12 bases at J, with 16 bases between. The germline V gene has CDR1 SEHNR and CDR2 FQNEAQ (reference sequence).

This clonotype has only a few counts. The CDR3 nucleotides read TGTGCCAGCAGCGGAACTAGCAACCCCACTTACGAGCAGTACTTC. Translating it yields CASSGTSNPTYEQYF. This chain uses TRBV6-1 with TRBJ2-7; a possible D gene is TRBD2 (6 bases). Germline-derived CDR1 and CDR2 are MNHNS and SASEGT. The CDR3 spans 15 residues. V shed 6 bases and J shed 4 bases, with 19 bases lying between them.

This clonotype has ten or more counts. The chain carries TRBV7-2 and TRBJ1-2; unclear D gene. The V end was cut by 3 bases, the J end by 2 bases, with 10 bases between. The CDR3 is 14 residues long. Looked up from germline, CDR1 is SGHTA and CDR2 is FQGNSA. The CDR3 region has the DNA TGTGCCAGCAGCTTTCACGCGGGCAACTATGGCTACACCTTC. It yields the protein CASSFHAGNYGYTF.